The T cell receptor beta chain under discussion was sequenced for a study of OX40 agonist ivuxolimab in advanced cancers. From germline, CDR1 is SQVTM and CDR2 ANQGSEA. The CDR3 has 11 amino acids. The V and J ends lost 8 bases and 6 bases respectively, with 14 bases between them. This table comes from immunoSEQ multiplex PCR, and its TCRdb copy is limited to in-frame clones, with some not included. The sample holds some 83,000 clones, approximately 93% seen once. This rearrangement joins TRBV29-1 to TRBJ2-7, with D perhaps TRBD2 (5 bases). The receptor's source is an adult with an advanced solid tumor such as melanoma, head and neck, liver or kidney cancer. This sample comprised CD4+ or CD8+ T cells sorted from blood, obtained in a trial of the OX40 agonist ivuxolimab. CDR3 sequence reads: CSPRGGGEQYF. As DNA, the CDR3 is TGCAGCCCCAGAGGAGGAGGCGAGCAGTACTTC.